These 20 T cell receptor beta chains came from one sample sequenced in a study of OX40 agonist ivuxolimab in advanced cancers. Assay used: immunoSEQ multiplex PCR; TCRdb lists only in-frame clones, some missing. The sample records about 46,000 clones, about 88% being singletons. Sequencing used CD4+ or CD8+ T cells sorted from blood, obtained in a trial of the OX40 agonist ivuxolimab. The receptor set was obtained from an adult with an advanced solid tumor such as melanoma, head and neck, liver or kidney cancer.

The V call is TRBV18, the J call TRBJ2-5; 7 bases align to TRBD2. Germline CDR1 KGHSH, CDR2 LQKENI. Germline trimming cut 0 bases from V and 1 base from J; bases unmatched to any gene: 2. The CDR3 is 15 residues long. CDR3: CASSPPGRVQETQYF. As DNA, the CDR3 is TGTGCCAGCTCACCACCGGGGAGGGTCCAAGAGACCCAGTACTTC.

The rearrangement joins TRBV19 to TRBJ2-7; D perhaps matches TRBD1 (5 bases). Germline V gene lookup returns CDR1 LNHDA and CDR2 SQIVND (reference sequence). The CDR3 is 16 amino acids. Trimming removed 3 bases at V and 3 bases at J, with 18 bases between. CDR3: CASSMGPQGIFYEQYF. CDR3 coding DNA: TGTGCCAGTAGTATGGGGCCTCAGGGAATTTTCTACGAGCAGTACTTC. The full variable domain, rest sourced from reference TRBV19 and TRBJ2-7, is DGGITQSPKYLFRKEGQNVTLSCEQNLNHDAMYWYRQDPGQGLRLIYYSQIVNDFQKGDIAEGYSVSREKKESFPLTVTSAQKNPTAFYLCASSMGPQGIFYEQYFGPGTRLTVT.

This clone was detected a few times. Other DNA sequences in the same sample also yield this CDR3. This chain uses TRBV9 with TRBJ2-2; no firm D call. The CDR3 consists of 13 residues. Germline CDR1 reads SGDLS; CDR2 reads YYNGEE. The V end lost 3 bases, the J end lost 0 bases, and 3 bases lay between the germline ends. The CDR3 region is CASSETNTGELFF. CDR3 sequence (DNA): TGTGCCAGCAGCGAAACGAACACCGGGGAGCTGTTTTTT.

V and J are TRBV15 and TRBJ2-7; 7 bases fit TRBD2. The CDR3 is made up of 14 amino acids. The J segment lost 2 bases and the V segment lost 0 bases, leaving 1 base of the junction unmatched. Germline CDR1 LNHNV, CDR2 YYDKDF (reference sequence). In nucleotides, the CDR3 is TGTGCCACCAGCAGAGATAGCGGGCCCTACGAGCAGTACTTC. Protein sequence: CATSRDSGPYEQYF.

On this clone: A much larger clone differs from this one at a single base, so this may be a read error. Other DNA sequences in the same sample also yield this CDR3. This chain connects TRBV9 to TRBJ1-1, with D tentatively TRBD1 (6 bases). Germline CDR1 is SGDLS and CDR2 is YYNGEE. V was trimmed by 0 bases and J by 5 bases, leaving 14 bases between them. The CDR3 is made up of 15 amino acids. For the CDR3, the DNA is TGTGCCAGCAGCGTAGCTGGGGGGCCTGGGACTGAAGCTTTCTTT. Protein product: CASSVAGGPGTEAFF.

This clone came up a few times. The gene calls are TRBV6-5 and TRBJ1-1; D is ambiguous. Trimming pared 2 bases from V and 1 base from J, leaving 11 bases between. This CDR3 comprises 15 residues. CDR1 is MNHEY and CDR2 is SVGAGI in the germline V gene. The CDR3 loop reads CASSYVPGRNTEAFF. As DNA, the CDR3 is TGTGCCAGCAGTTACGTTCCGGGCCGGAACACTGAAGCTTTCTTT.

Here the CDR3 DNA reads TGTGCCATCAGTGCTACCGCGACTAGCGGGGGCACAGATACGCAGTATTTT. Amino acid sequence: CAISATATSGGTDTQYF. This chain joins TRBV10-3 and TRBJ2-3; 11 nucleotides line up with TRBD2. V lost 4 bases to trimming and J lost 1 base; unmatched junction nucleotides: 7. Germline V gives CDR1 ENHRY, CDR2 SYGVKD. The CDR3 contains 17 residues.

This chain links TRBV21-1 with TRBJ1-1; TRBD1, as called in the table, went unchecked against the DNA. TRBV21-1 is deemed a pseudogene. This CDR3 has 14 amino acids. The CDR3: CASSRTGANTEAFF. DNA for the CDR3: TGTGCCAGCAGCAGGACAGGTGCGAACACTGAAGCTTTCTTT.

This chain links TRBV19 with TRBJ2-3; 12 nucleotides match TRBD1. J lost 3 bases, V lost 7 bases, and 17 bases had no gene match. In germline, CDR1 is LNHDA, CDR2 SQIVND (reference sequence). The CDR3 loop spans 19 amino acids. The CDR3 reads CASTLIAGQGAVGTDTQYF. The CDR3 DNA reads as TGTGCCAGTACCCTAATAGCGGGACAGGGGGCAGTGGGTACAGATACGCAGTATTTT.

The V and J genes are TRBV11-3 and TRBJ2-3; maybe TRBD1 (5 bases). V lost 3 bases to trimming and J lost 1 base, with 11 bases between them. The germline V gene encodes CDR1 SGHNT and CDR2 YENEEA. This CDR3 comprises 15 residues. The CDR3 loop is CASSLTVWGTDTQYF. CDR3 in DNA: TGTGCCAGCAGCTTGACAGTCTGGGGCACAGATACGCAGTATTTT.

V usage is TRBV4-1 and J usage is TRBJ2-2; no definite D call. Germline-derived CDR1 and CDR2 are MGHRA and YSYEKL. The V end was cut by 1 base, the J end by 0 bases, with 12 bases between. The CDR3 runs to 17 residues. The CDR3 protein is CASSQGSWRANTGELFF. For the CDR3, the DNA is TGCGCCAGCAGCCAAGGGTCCTGGCGAGCGAACACCGGGGAGCTGTTTTTT.

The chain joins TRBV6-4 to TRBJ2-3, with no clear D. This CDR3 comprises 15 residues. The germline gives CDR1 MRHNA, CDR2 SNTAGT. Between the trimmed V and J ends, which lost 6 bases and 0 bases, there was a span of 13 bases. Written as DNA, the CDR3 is TGTGCCAGCAGCCTCGACTCGACGAGCACAGATACGCAGTATTTT. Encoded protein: CASSLDSTSTDTQYF.

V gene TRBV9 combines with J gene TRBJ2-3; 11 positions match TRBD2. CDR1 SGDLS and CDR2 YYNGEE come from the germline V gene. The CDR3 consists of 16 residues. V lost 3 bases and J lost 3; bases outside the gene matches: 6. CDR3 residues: CASSGRTSGGTDTQYF. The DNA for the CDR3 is TGTGCCAGCAGCGGTCGAACTAGCGGGGGTACAGATACGCAGTATTTT. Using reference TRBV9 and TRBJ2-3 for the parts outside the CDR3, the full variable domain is DSGVTQTPKHLITATGQRVTLRCSPRSGDLSVYWYQQSLDQGLQFLIQYYNGEERAKGNILERFSAQQFPDLHSELNLSSLELGDSALYFCASSGRTSGGTDTQYFGPGTRLTVL.

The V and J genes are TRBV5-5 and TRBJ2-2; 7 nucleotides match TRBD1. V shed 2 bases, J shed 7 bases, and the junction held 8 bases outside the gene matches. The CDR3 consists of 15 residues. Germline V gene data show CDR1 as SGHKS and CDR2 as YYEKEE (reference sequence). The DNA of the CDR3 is TGTGCCAGCAGCTTTATCCAGGGGGTTGGCGGGGAGCTGTTTTTT. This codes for CASSFIQGVGGELFF.

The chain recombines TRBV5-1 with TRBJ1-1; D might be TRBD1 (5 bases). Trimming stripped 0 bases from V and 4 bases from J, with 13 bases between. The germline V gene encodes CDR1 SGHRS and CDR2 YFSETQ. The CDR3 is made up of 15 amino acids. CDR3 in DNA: TGCGCCAGCAGCTTGGGGAGGGGAGGAGGCACTGAAGCTTTCTTT. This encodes CASSLGRGGGTEAFF.

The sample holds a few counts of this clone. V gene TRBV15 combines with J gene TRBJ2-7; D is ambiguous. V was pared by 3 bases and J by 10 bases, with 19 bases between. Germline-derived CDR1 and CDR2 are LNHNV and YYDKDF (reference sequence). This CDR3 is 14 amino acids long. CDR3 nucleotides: TGTGCCACCAGCAGTCCAGAGCCCAATTCAAACCAGTACTTC. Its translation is CATSSPEPNSNQYF.

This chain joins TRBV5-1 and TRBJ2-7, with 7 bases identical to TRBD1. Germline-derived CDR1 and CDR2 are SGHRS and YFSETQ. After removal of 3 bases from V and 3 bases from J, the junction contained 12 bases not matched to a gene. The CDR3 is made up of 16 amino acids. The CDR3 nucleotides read TGCGCCAGCAGCTCCTCCTCCACAGGGGCCAACTACGAGCAGTACTTC. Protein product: CASSSSSTGANYEQYF.

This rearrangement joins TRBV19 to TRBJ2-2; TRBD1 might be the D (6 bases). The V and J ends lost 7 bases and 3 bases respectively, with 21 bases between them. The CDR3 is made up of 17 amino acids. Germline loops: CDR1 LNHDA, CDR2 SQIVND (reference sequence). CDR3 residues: CASTQDTLTGHTGELFF. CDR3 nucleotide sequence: TGTGCCAGTACCCAAGACACTCTTACAGGGCACACCGGGGAGCTGTTTTTT. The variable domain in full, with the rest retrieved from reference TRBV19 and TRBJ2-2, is DGGITQSPKYLFRKEGQNVTLSCEQNLNHDAMYWYRQDPGQGLRLIYYSQIVNDFQKGDIAEGYSVSREKKESFPLTVTSAQKNPTAFYLCASTQDTLTGHTGELFFGEGSRLTVL.

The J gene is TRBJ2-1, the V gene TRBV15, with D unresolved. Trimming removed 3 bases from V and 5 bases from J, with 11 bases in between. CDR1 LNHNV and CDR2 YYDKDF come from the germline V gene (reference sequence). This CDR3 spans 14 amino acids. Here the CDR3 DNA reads TGTGCCACCAGCAGCTTGAGAGAGAACAATGAGCAGTTCTTC. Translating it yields CATSSLRENNEQFF. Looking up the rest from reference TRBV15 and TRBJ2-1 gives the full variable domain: DAMVIQNPRYQVTQFGKPVTLSCSQTLNHNVMYWYQQKSSQAPKLLFHYYDKDFNNEADTPDNFQSRRPNTSFCFLDIRSPGLGDTAMYLCATSSLRENNEQFFGPGTRLTVL.

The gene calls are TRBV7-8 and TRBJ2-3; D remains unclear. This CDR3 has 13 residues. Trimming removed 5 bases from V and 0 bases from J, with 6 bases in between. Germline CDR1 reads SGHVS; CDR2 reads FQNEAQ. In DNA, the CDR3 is TGTGCCAGCAGCATGGCTAGCACAGATACGCAGTATTTT. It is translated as CASSMASTDTQYF.